The clone carrying this T cell receptor beta chain has more than one count but fewer than ten. Its target is unknown. This sample is part of a study of T cell repertoires in cytomegalovirus infection. This CDR3 is built from 13 residues. The germline V and J ends were trimmed by 3 bases and 2 bases, with 11 bases remaining between them. The germline gives CDR1 DFQATT, CDR2 SNEGSKA (reference sequence). Using its own MiXCR run on the reads, TCRdb lists one record per CDR3 protein. The table shows about 130,000 distinct CDR3 sequences, with around 32% occurring only once. Material: CD8+ T cells from cultured PBMCs, obtained from culture after CMV antigen stimulation. This TCR was sampled from a human donor in good health (CMV status not recorded). Some clones in this sample may be carry-over from other donors' samples. This rearrangement joins TRBV20-1 to TRBJ2-7; D ambiguous. Here the CDR3 reads CSARGIAAYEQYF. In DNA form, the CDR3 reads TGCAGTGCTAGGGGGATAGCCGCCTACGAGCAGTACTTC.